This T cell receptor (beta chain) was found in a study of shared clonotypes between healthy human individuals. Study conclusions and caveats: A handful of donors held approximately 4.6% of naive CD4 clonotypes in common.

CD4+ cell separation produced CD45RA+ naive and CD45RA-negative memory subsets. In the case of this clone: As yet, its antigen is unknown.

The V gene's germline CDR1 is MDHEN and CDR2 SYDVKM. The V segment lost 4 bases and the J segment 6 bases; nucleotides outside the gene matches: 9. CDR3 length: 17 residues. Using immunoSEQ multiplex PCR, the repertoire was profiled, and TCRdb retains in-frame clones only, with some absent. The sample carries some 2 million clones, 85% to 95% recorded once. V usage is TRBV28 and J usage is TRBJ2-7; the match to TRBD2 covers 16 bases. Sequenced sample: naive CD4+ T cells sorted from blood. Subset here: CD45RA+ positively selected. This sequence originates from a man between 18 and 29 years old in good health. The CDR3 loop reads CASSSGTSGGARIEQYF. As DNA, the CDR3 is TGTGCCAGCAGTTCCGGGACTAGCGGGGGGGCAAGAATCGAGCAGTACTTC.